The next 5 T cell receptor beta chains were all read from a single sample in a study of T-cell reconstitution after alpha-beta-depleted transplantation in children. For TCRbeta, the library was prepared with unique molecular identifiers. TCRdb analysed the PCR reads with MiXCR anew, one entry per CDR3 protein. The data show 200,000 or so distinct CDR3 sequences, around 8.4% seen once. The source material was PBMCs, mostly from graft donor cells, sampled 360 days after TCRalphabeta/CD19-depleted stem cell transplant. All receptors derive from a male patient between 2 and 15 years old who had a stem cell transplant for acute myeloid leukemia, so the T cells may come from the graft donor.

This clonotype was observed at least ten times. This sequence joins TRBV20-1 and TRBJ2-2; possible D gene TRBD2, 6 bases. This CDR3 comprises 15 residues. The V gene lost 1 base and the J gene lost 0 bases, with 9 bases spanning the gap. In germline, CDR1 is DFQATT, CDR2 SNEGSKA (reference sequence). CDR3 in amino acids: CSARAGSSNTGELFF. The DNA for the CDR3 is TGCAGTGCTAGAGCCGGGAGCTCGAACACCGGGGAGCTGTTTTTT.

This clonotype was detected many times. The chain has TRBV6-5 and TRBJ1-5; D is unresolved. The CDR3 has 14 residues. The ends were cut back, 0 bases at V and 5 bases at J, with 8 bases in the middle. From germline, CDR1 is MNHEY and CDR2 SVGAGI. The chain's CDR3 is CASSYSHPDQPQHF. CDR3 bases: TGTGCCAGCAGTTACTCACACCCTGATCAGCCCCAGCATTTT.

Only a few counts were recorded for this clonotype. The chain recombines TRBV5-6 with TRBJ1-1, with TRBD1 matching over 7 bases. Looked up from germline, CDR1 is SGHDT and CDR2 is YYEEEE. The junction had 3 bases not matched to a gene; V was cut back by 0 bases and J by 4 bases. The CDR3 has 14 residues. The CDR3 nucleotides are TGTGCCAGCAGCTTGGACAGGGGAGGCACTGAAGCTTTCTTT. This encodes CASSLDRGGTEAFF.

This clonotype was seen a few times. J is TRBJ2-7 and V is TRBV29-1; perhaps D is TRBD1 or TRBD2 (5 bases each). The V gene's germline CDR1 is SQVTM and CDR2 ANQGSEA. This CDR3 has 13 residues. Trimming removed 4 bases from V and 12 bases from J, with 22 bases in between. CDR3 residues: CSVVSSGLQGRYF. The CDR3, as DNA: TGCAGCGTTGTGAGCAGTGGGTTGCAGGGACGGTACTTC.

The gene calls are TRBV30 and TRBJ1-4, with TRBD1 as a possible D gene (6 bases). The V gene lost 4 bases and the J gene lost 4 bases, with 16 bases spanning the gap. Germline CDR1 is GTSNPN and CDR2 is SVGIG (reference sequence). This CDR3 comprises 15 residues. CDR3 in DNA: TGTGCCTGGACCGGAGGGGGAAGGGGTAATGAAAAACTGTTTTTT. Translated: CAWTGGGRGNEKLFF.